These 20 T cell receptor beta chains originate from one sample sequenced in a study of blood T cell repertoires in COVID-19. Clones were sequenced by immunoSEQ multiplex PCR, and TCRdb holds only the in-frame ones, with some missing. The sample carries 130,000 to 150,000 clones, approximately 78% recorded once. The sequencing sample was made of peripheral blood. The origin of the receptors is a human donor with acute or convalescent COVID-19. The donor label of this sample is uncertain.

This rearrangement joins TRBV7-8 to TRBJ2-7; the match to TRBD2 covers 7 bases. V lost 1 base, J lost 0 bases, and 9 bases stayed unmatched. CDR1 and CDR2 (germline): SGHVS, FQNEAQ. CDR3 length: 17 residues. The CDR3 here is CASSLGGLADSSYEQYF. Here the CDR3 DNA reads TGTGCCAGCAGCTTAGGAGGCCTAGCGGATTCCTCCTACGAGCAGTACTTC.

This chain links TRBV3-1 (or the pseudogene TRBV3-2) with TRBJ1-2; 10 bases line up with TRBD1. This CDR3 comprises 13 residues. Germline CDR1 is LGHDT and CDR2 is YNNKEL (reference sequence). V trimming: 1 base; J trimming: 11 bases; junction bases outside the gene matches: 4. In nucleotides, the CDR3 is TGTGCCAGCAGCCAAGCGAAGGGACAGGGGTACACCTTC. Amino acids: CASSQAKGQGYTF.

The chain has TRBV6-5 and TRBJ2-7; 7 nucleotides align to TRBD1. Trimming cost V 5 bases and J 4 bases; bases outside gene matches: 8. Germline CDR1 MNHEY, CDR2 SVGAGI. CDR3 length: 14 residues. CDR3 DNA sequence: TGTGCCAGCAGTCCCCAGGGGGTCGGATACGAGCAGTACTTC. Its protein is CASSPQGVGYEQYF.

This chain connects TRBV4-1 to TRBJ1-5, with D maybe TRBD1 (6 bases). Looked up from germline, CDR1 is MGHRA and CDR2 is YSYEKL. This CDR3 spans 16 amino acids. V was pared by 1 base and J by 0 bases, with 10 bases between. The CDR3 loop is CASSQGAGASNQPQHF. In DNA, the CDR3 is TGCGCCAGCAGCCAAGGGGCGGGGGCTAGCAATCAGCCCCAGCATTTT.

The chain joins TRBV5-5 to TRBJ2-5, with no clear D. V gave up 0 bases and J gave up 0 bases, with 12 bases separating them. The CDR3 extends over 16 amino acids. Germline V gene lookup returns CDR1 SGHKS and CDR2 YYEKEE (reference sequence). The CDR3 bases are TGTGCCAGCAGCTTGGCCTTGAGATCGTACCAAGAGACCCAGTACTTC. As protein: CASSLALRSYQETQYF.

This chain joins TRBV10-3 and TRBJ1-5; no clear D gene. The V gene lost 11 bases and the J gene lost 0 bases, with 14 bases spanning the gap. The CDR3 has 14 residues. Germline V lookup: CDR1 ENHRY, CDR2 SYGVKD. The CDR3 DNA is TGTGCCTCCCAACCGGGGATTAGCAATCAGCCCCAGCATTTT. It translates to CASQPGISNQPQHF.

The chain recombines TRBV19 with TRBJ1-2; D not resolved. The CDR3 contains 13 residues. V lost 3 bases, J lost 3 bases, and 8 bases lay in between. The germline V gene has CDR1 LNHDA and CDR2 SQIVND (reference sequence). In nucleotides, the CDR3 is TGTGCCAGTAGTATGGGCAGACACTATGGCTACACCTTC. Protein product: CASSMGRHYGYTF.

The genes are TRBV12-3 or TRBV12-4 and TRBJ1-1, with D perhaps matching TRBD1 (5 bases). This CDR3 comprises 11 residues. Trimming removed 6 bases from V and 6 bases from J, with 8 bases in between. The CDR3: CASSGGAEAFF. CDR3 nucleotide sequence: TGTGCCAGCAGCGGGGGGGCTGAAGCTTTCTTT.

The gene calls are TRBV18 and TRBJ1-6; no reliable D call. Looked up from germline, CDR1 is KGHSH and CDR2 is LQKENI. Trimming cost V 6 bases and J 9 bases, with 12 bases left between them. This CDR3 region has 13 residues. In nucleotides, the CDR3 is TGTGCCAGCTCTCCCGGACTCATTTCACCCCTCCACTTT. This encodes CASSPGLISPLHF.

V usage is TRBV10-1 and J usage is TRBJ1-1; unclear D gene. CDR3 length: 15 amino acids. Trimming took 0 bases from V and 5 from J, leaving 13 bases between them. Looked up from germline, CDR1 is WNHNN and CDR2 is SYGVQD (reference sequence). Here the CDR3 DNA reads TGCGCCAGCAGTGAGTCTGCGGAGTGGCAAACTGAAGCTTTCTTT. It codes for CASSESAEWQTEAFF.

The chain joins TRBV3-1 (or the pseudogene TRBV3-2) to TRBJ2-5; D is possibly TRBD2 (6 bases). CDR1 is LGHDT, CDR2 YNNKEL, per germline (reference sequence). Trimming shortened V by 4 bases and J by 5 bases, and 17 bases separated the two germline ends. There are 15 residues in the CDR3. For the CDR3, the DNA is TGTGCCAGCAGCCGACCGGGACTTCCGAAGGAGACCCAGTACTTC. This sequence encodes CASSRPGLPKETQYF.

J is TRBJ1-4 and V is TRBV7-8, with a tentative D call TRBD1 (5 bases). The CDR3 covers 17 residues. V lost 4 bases to trimming and J lost 4 bases, with 19 bases between them. Per the germline V gene, CDR1 is SGHVS and CDR2 is FQNEAQ. Written as DNA, the CDR3 is TGTGCCAGCAGCTCCATAACTAAAGCGGGGGATAATGAAAAACTGTTTTTT. The encoded protein is CASSSITKAGDNEKLFF.

V usage is TRBV30 and J usage is TRBJ1-4, with TRBD1 identical over 7 bases. V gave up 6 bases and J gave up 6 bases; unmatched junction bases: 7. In germline, CDR1 is GTSNPN, CDR2 SVGIG (reference sequence). The CDR3 is made up of 13 amino acids. CDR3 bases: TGTGCCTGTAACAGGGGCCGTTATGAAAAACTGTTTTTT. Translated, it gives CACNRGRYEKLFF.

This chain links TRBV19 with TRBJ2-3, with D possibly matching TRBD2 (5 bases). Germline CDR1 LNHDA, CDR2 SQIVND (reference sequence). The CDR3 spans 16 residues. V was pared by 5 bases and J by 5 bases, with 20 bases between. The CDR3 nucleotides read TGTGCCAGTAGTCCTGACTACATTCAGACGGGAGATACGCAGTATTTT. The encoded protein is CASSPDYIQTGDTQYF.

This clone was recorded once. The CDR3 reads CASSGYLAGEQFF. The CDR3 DNA is TGTGCCAGCAGCGGGTATCTGGCGGGGGAGCAGTTCTTC. V and J are TRBV9 and TRBJ2-1, with a possible D match to TRBD2 (6 bases). Germline V gene lookup returns CDR1 SGDLS and CDR2 YYNGEE. CDR3 length: 13 residues. V lost 3 bases and J 10 bases, leaving 14 bases between the germline ends. Full variable domain (missing parts from reference TRBV9 and TRBJ2-1): DSGVTQTPKHLITATGQRVTLRCSPRSGDLSVYWYQQSLDQGLQFLIQYYNGEERAKGNILERFSAQQFPDLHSELNLSSLELGDSALYFCASSGYLAGEQFFGPGTRLTVL.

V gene TRBV4-1 combines with J gene TRBJ2-3; 8 bases line up with TRBD1. The CDR3 extends over 17 amino acids. V lost 1 base, J lost 2 bases, and 8 bases stayed unmatched. Germline V gene sequence: CDR1 MGHRA, CDR2 YSYEKL. The CDR3 DNA sequence: TGCGCCAGCAGCCAAGGTCTCTGGGACAGGAACACAGATACGCAGTATTTT. It codes for CASSQGLWDRNTDTQYF.

The V and J genes are TRBV18 and TRBJ2-3, with TRBD1 as a possible D gene (5 bases). The V and J ends lost 3 bases and 2 bases respectively, with 9 bases between them. This CDR3 spans 14 amino acids. CDR1 and CDR2 (germline): KGHSH, LQKENI. Here the CDR3 DNA reads TGTGCCAGCTCACCGCGACAGTACACAGATACGCAGTATTTT. It yields the protein CASSPRQYTDTQYF.

Details on this clone: This same CDR3 is encoded by further DNA sequences in the sample. V is TRBV5-1 and J is TRBJ2-3; D is possibly TRBD1 (5 bases). CDR3 length: 15 amino acids. Per germline, CDR1 SGHRS and CDR2 YFSETQ. Trimming pared 0 bases from V and 1 base from J, leaving 9 bases between. The CDR3 protein is CASSLEGRGTDTQYF. The CDR3 DNA follows: TGCGCCAGCAGCTTGGAGGGCAGGGGCACAGATACGCAGTATTTT.

This chain uses TRBV7-2 with TRBJ2-7; 7 bases map to TRBD2. After removal of 3 bases from V and 4 bases from J, the junction contained 12 bases not matched to a gene. The CDR3 totals 16 residues. The germline V gene has CDR1 SGHTA and CDR2 FQGNSA. CDR3 nucleotide sequence: TGTGCCAGCAGCTTTCAAGCGGGGAGAACCGGATACGAGCAGTACTTC. Amino acid sequence: CASSFQAGRTGYEQYF.

V is TRBV20-1 and J is TRBJ1-2; no definite D call. Germline V lookup: CDR1 DFQATT, CDR2 SNEGSKA (reference sequence). CDR3 length equals 11 residues. Between the trimmed V and J ends, which lost 6 bases and 0 bases, there was a span of 5 bases. This chain's CDR3 is CSAQTNYGYTF. The CDR3 nucleotides are TGCAGTGCCCAAACTAACTATGGCTACACCTTC.